This T cell receptor (beta chain) was captured by sequencing in a study of blood T cells in healthy people across ages. Points from the study as a whole: A strong correlation was found between TCR beta diversity and the percentage of naive T cells.

The V gene's germline CDR1 is SNHLY and CDR2 FYNNEI. The CDR3 is 13 amino acids. Trimming cost V 6 bases and J 9 bases, with 15 bases left between them. Note on this clonotype: The antigen is undetermined.

Combining a sample-barcoded 5' primer with a J-beta primer mix, a second PCR ran for roughly 6 to 11 cycles. The yield of each sample was at least 2.5 million CDR3-containing paired-end reads. TCRdb recomputed calls from the 5' RACE reads with MiXCR, one row per CDR3 protein. The repertoire holds roughly 700,000 distinct CDR3 sequences, with about a third as singletons. The receptor was isolated from a woman aged 80 or older in good health. The sequencing sample was made of blood. The V and J genes are TRBV2 and TRBJ2-1; TRBD1 or TRBD2 may be the D gene (5 bases each). The CDR3 DNA sequence: TGTGCCAGCAGGACGGGACCAGGATTTGAGCAGTTCTTC. Translation: CASRTGPGFEQFF.